This T cell receptor beta chain appears in the sequencing data of a study of shared clonotypes between healthy human individuals. Data came from immunoSEQ multiplex PCR; TCRdb stores just in-frame clones and leaves some out. The sample includes about 650,000 clones, nearly 97% of them seen just once. Germline CDR1 WNHNN, CDR2 SYGVQD (reference sequence). V lost 0 bases and J lost 2, with 4 bases in between. This CDR3 spans 13 amino acids. Naive CD8 cells comprised CD45RO-negative, CCR7-positively selected cells, excluding terminally differentiated effector memory CD45RA+ cells. The specimen sequenced was naive CD8+ T cells sorted from blood. This receptor was taken from a woman aged 30 to 39 in good health. The V and J genes are TRBV10-1 and TRBJ2-5, with D unresolved. The CDR3 coding sequence is TGCGCCAGCAGTGAGTCCGTTCAAGAGACCCAGTACTTC. Encoded protein: CASSESVQETQYF.